This T cell receptor (beta chain) was recorded in a study of blood T cell repertoires in COVID-19 (dated by TCRdb to 2019 to 2021). A note on the overall study: Collaborator samples came from the United States, Italy and Spain and covered acute and convalescent phases of COVID-19. A de-identified subject ID, COVID-19 status, age in years and sex were almost always included in the sample metadata. The prospective study material was composed of cDNA or gDNA derived from T cells, B-cell-depleted T cells, or PBMCs. A freely available public database, intended as a resource for researchers studying the immune response to SARS-CoV-2, is where the repertoires were released. Subjects who had been exposed to COVID-19, were actively infected with it, or had recovered from it provided the deeply sampled blood TCRbeta repertoires that made up the dataset. Where available, HLA class I and class II types were obtained from metadata supplied by the sample provider rather than from assay-based typing. Samples came from the ongoing ImmuneRACE study (first 160 participants) plus 1,254 subjects from 6 global collaborators. What the research found in general, with its limitations: The amount of clinical and demographic metadata varied by source and participant and was provided uncurated.

Points on this clone: It has no known antigen specificity. Base qualities are not provided; no much larger clone lies one nucleotide away.

In the prospective study, participants were roughly 18 to 100 years old, resided in 24 geographic areas of the United States, and were enrolled through a virtual design. Cohort assignment in the prospective study relied on participant-reported clinical history from a screening survey and a study questionnaire. Recovered participants in ImmuneRACE Cohort 3 were defined as having two consecutive negative NP/OP PCR tests, clearance from a healthcare professional, or resolution of symptoms. Each participant in the prospective study had whole blood, serum and a nasopharyngeal or oropharyngeal swab collected by mobile phlebotomists. Prospective study participants could optionally give additional blood draws and questionnaires over an approximately two-month period. Blood samples from the prospective study were shipped frozen or at room temperature prior to DNA extraction. TCRbeta CDR3 regions were amplified from genomic DNA using the immunoSEQ Assay, a bias-controlled multiplex PCR. Turning to the authors' computational methods: The number of nucleated cells in each sample was estimated by amplification of reference gene primers within the assay. Sequence reads were collapsed and filtered to measure the absolute abundance of every unique TCRbeta CDR3 rearrangement. For each sample, productive Simpson clonality was calculated as the square root of Simpson's diversity index over productive rearrangements. TCRdb took over this immuneACCESS table, retaining in-frame rearrangements with V and J assigned. Such tables are incomplete; in checked studies, under half of the missing clones stem from an unresolved V gene, and the remainder is unexplained. V, J and clone size were drawn from that table, and D and trimming were deduced from the DNA. For this sample there are approximately 300,000 clones; around 90% appear just once. The ten largest clones take up 4.5% to 5.5% of the sample.

Including cysteine and phenylalanine, the CDR3 has 14 amino acids. CDR3 DNA is the only sequence kept; it has 42 bases, read in frame from the first base. CDR1 is given as SGHTA and CDR2 as FQGNSA, both from the germline V gene. Deletion took 7 bases off V and 5 bases off J, with a span of 14 bases between the germline ends. The clonotype comes from a man between 60 and 75 years old who had recovered from COVID-19. The chain uses TRBV7-2 and TRBJ2-2; the D segment could be TRBD2, given 5 matching bases. The sequencing input was PBMCs or T cells enriched from blood (not recorded which). The DNA is as follows: TGTGCCAGCAACTGGGGAGACAAGACCGGGGAGCTGTTTTTT. This translates into CASNWGDKTGELFF.